The subject of this entry is one T cell receptor (beta chain). The antigen remains unidentified. The junction does not match germline at one end; this may be a read error. The data derive from a study of T cells in localized non-small cell lung cancer. Study-level points and caveats: Measurement of T cell clonality placed uninvolved adjacent lung highest, above the level in tumor. Out of the top 100 tumor clones, a median around 56 were seen in adjacent lung. Greater blood T cell density accompanied longer overall survival.

TCRdb keeps only in-frame clones here, not all; method: immunoSEQ multiplex PCR. There are tens of thousands of clones in the sample; about four fifths occur only once, and 2.8% lies in the top ten. The CDR3 spans 13 residues. Germline V gene data show CDR1 as SSHAT and CDR2 as FNYEAQ (reference sequence). The sequences come from peripheral blood, collected before any cancer treatment. The V gene is TRBV7-7, the J gene TRBJ1-1; 7 bases are a match to TRBD1. The source of this sequence is a man aged 35 to 70 with stage I lung adenocarcinoma. CDR3 sequence (DNA): TGTGCTAGCAGCGACAGGGTGGGCACTGAAGCTTTCTTT. Translating it yields CASSDRVGTEAFF.